The rows below give T cell receptor beta chains drawn from one sample of a study of blood T cells in healthy people across ages. TCRdb reprocessed the 5' RACE reads with MiXCR, giving one entry per CDR3 protein. The sample records over 300,000 distinct CDR3 sequences, roughly half being singletons. The source material was blood. The receptors derive from a man in his fifties or sixties in good health. CDR3s include the opening cysteine and the closing phenylalanine or tryptophan. A D gene is named only where the DNA matches it firmly. Clone size, where shown, is once, few, many, or a class for clones that have expanded.

clone size,D gene,V gene,J gene,CDR3 DNA,CDR3 protein
-,-,TRBV29-1,TRBJ2-7,TGCAGCGTTATGGGCCCCCGGAACTCCTACGAGCAGTACTTC,CSVMGPRNSYEQYF
-,-,TRBV7-7,TRBJ2-1,TGTGCTAGCAGCTTAGATGCAGCGACCAATGAGCGGTTCTTC,CASSLDAATNERFF
few,-,TRBV27,TRBJ2-5,TGTGCCAGCAGTGTGACAGGGGAGGGGACCCAGTACTTC,CASSVTGEGTQYF
-,TRBD2,TRBV7-2,TRBJ2-3,TGTGCCAGCAGCCTCTGGGGCGGGGGGCACCAGGGGCACCAGTATTTT,CASSLWGGGHQGHQYF
-,-,TRBV7-2,TRBJ2-1,TGTGCCAGCAGCTTAAGGGGAGGAGCGCCCAATGGGCAGTTCTTC,CASSLRGGAPNGQFF
-,TRBD1,TRBV11-2,TRBJ2-7,TGTGCCAGCAGCGCGTTCCAGGGGGCTAGGTACAATGAGCAGTACTTC,CASSAFQGARYNEQYF
once,TRBD2,TRBV5-4,TRBJ2-7,TGTGCCAGCAGCTTAGCGGGGGGGCTGGTCGAGCAGTACTTC,CASSLAGGLVEQYF
few,-,TRBV7-2,TRBJ1-2,TGTGCCAGCACCCGCGGGACACCCACTCGACTCAACTATGGCTACACCTTC,CASTRGTPTRLNYGYTF
-,TRBD1,TRBV14,TRBJ2-2,TGTGCCAGCAGCCACAGGGGGCAGGTCGGGGAGCTGTTTTTT,CASSHRGQVGELFF
many,-,TRBV5-1,TRBJ2-6,TGCGCCAGCAGCTTGGCTGCCAGCTCTGGGGCCAACGTCCTGACTTTC,CASSLAASSGANVLTF
-,TRBD1,TRBV10-3,TRBJ2-7,TGTGCCATCAGTGCAGGACAGGGCGACTTCTACAATGAGCAGTACTTC,CAISAGQGDFYNEQYF
-,TRBD2,TRBV20-1,TRBJ2-3,TGCAGTGCGGGTACTAGCGGAACTAGCACAGATACGCAGTATTTT,CSAGTSGTSTDTQYF
-,TRBD2,TRBV6-2/TRBV6-3,TRBJ2-7,TGTGCCAGGTCCCCACCGGCTAGCGGGAGGTCATCCTACGAGCAGTACTTC,CARSPPASGRSSYEQYF
-,TRBD1,TRBV24-1,TRBJ2-7,TGTGCCACCAGTGATCGAACCGAGACAGGGGGATACGAGCAGTACTTC,CATSDRTETGGYEQYF
-,-,TRBV6-5,TRBJ1-2,TGTGCCAGCAGTTACACTCGACAGAGTGGCTACACCTTC,CASSYTRQSGYTF
few,-,TRBV21-1,TRBJ2-1,-,CASSKALCQPIYNEQFF
-,TRBD1,TRBV5-1,TRBJ2-3,TGCGCCAGCAGCCCGAACGAGGGTTTCGGACAGGCCACAGATACGCAGTATTTT,CASSPNEGFGQATDTQYF
-,TRBD1,TRBV6-6,TRBJ1-5,TGTGCCAGCAGCCCTGGGACAGGGGGTAGCAATCAGCCCCAGCATTTT,CASSPGTGGSNQPQHF
once,TRBD1,TRBV5-1,TRBJ1-2,TGCGCCAGCAGCTTGCAAGGGGCGGACAGGGATAACTATGGCTACACCTTC,CASSLQGADRDNYGYTF
-,-,TRBV7-2,TRBJ1-2,TGTGCCAGCAGCTTAGCTCCCACATCTGGGGGTACCGACTATGGCTACACCTTC,CASSLAPTSGGTDYGYTF
-,TRBD2,TRBV20-1,TRBJ2-5,TGCAGTGCTAGAGACCCCCTCAGCGGGGGGATGGGAGAGACCCAGTACTTC,CSARDPLSGGMGETQYF
-,TRBD1,TRBV28,TRBJ2-7,TGTGCCAGCTGCTCGACCGGGACAGGTCCCTACGAGCAGTACTTC,CASCSTGTGPYEQYF
-,-,TRBV4-2,TRBJ2-4,TGTGCCAGCAGCCAAGATCAGTCCGGGGCCAAAAACATTCAGTACTTC,CASSQDQSGAKNIQYF
-,TRBD1,TRBV28,TRBJ1-2,TGTGCCAGCAGTGTACAGACTACACAGGGGGCATATGGCTACACCTTC,CASSVQTTQGAYGYTF
few,-,TRBV20-1,TRBJ2-4,TGCAGTGCTAGACAGGGGGGGGTAGCCAAAAACATTCAGTACTTC,CSARQGGVAKNIQYF
-,-,TRBV20-1,TRBJ2-1,TGCAGTGCTAGCGACGGAAACAATGAGCAGTTCTTC,CSASDGNNEQFF
-,-,TRBV28,TRBJ1-5,TGTGCCAGCAGTTTCCTGGGGGAGGGTCAGGGGCAGCCCCAGCATTTT,CASSFLGEGQGQPQHF
-,-,TRBV7-8,TRBJ2-7,TGTGCCAGCAGCTTAGACACAGGTTCGTACGAGCAGTACTTC,CASSLDTGSYEQYF
-,-,TRBV27,TRBJ1-1,TGTGCCAGCAGTTTATCCGCACGTTACACTGAAGCTTTCTTT,CASSLSARYTEAFF
-,-,TRBV20-1,TRBJ1-1,TGCAGTGCAGGACGGCTCCAGGCTTTCTTT,CSAGRLQAFF